Shown below are 2 T cell receptor beta chains from a single sample sequenced in a study of regulatory T cells in long-lasting Graves disease. Regarding time point: newly diagnosed GD, antithyroid drugs for less than 3 months. Following extraction of RNA from PBMCs, that RNA was used to make the TCR library. Arm-PCR of CDR3 regions and iRepertoire HTBI primers were the basis on which TCR beta libraries were built. A single record per CDR3 protein comes from TCRdb applying MiXCR to the multiplex PCR reads. The profile covers 350,000 to 500,000 distinct CDR3 sequences, with approximately 16% appearing a single time and about 23% taken by the ten largest. A further study also used this sample, focusing on T cells in Graves' hyperthyroidism and ophthalmopathy.

Material: peripheral blood mononuclear cells (PBMCs), obtained at new diagnosis, from a patient treated with antithyroid drugs. These receptor sequences come from a woman under 30 with Graves disease.

The table lists this clonotype with many counts. This chain joins TRBV28 and TRBJ2-4; D unclear. Germline V gives CDR1 MDHEN, CDR2 SYDVKM. This CDR3 is 16 amino acids long. V lost 3 bases, J lost 0 bases, and 12 bases lay in between. The CDR3, as DNA: TGTGCCAGCAGTTTTGGTGCCCTTATAGCCAAAAACATTCAGTACTTC. Amino acids: CASSFGALIAKNIQYF.

This clonotype occurred a few times. The chain couples TRBV5-1 to TRBJ2-7; TRBD2 agrees at 9 bases. The V segment lost 0 bases and the J segment 4 bases; nucleotides outside the gene matches: 5. CDR3 length: 15 amino acids. Germline CDR1 SGHRS, CDR2 YFSETQ. The CDR3 region is CASSLEPAGGYEQYF. The CDR3 region has the DNA TGCGCCAGCAGCTTGGAACCGGCGGGAGGGTACGAGCAGTACTTC.